This TCR beta chain was sequenced for a study of Graves' ophthalmopathy and Graves' hyperthyroidism. In its sample, this clonotype was seen once. The antigen is unknown. As the template, RNA transcripts were used to amplify TCR beta CDR3 regions. Scientists carried out first-round RT-PCR using HTBI primers and then a second-round multiplex PCR. TCRdb used MiXCR to reprocess the multiplex PCR reads, holding one entry per CDR3 protein. The sample includes around 170,000 distinct CDR3 sequences, less than 45% of them seen just once. The germline V gene encodes CDR1 DFQATT and CDR2 SNEGSKA (reference sequence). The CDR3 totals 14 residues. The ends lost 5 bases at V and 7 bases at J; junction bases unmatched: 13. Regarding the study as a whole: Most thyroid-expanded clonotypes exceeding 0.001 frequency were also found in blood.

The rearrangement links TRBV20-1 to TRBJ2-5, with 7 bases that match TRBD1. This TCR was recovered from a woman aged 40 to 50 with Graves' ophthalmopathy. The sequenced sample was peripheral blood. Here the CDR3 reads CSAGPRDSPLTQYF. The CDR3, as DNA: TGCAGTGCTGGACCCCGGGACAGCCCCCTGACCCAGTACTTC.